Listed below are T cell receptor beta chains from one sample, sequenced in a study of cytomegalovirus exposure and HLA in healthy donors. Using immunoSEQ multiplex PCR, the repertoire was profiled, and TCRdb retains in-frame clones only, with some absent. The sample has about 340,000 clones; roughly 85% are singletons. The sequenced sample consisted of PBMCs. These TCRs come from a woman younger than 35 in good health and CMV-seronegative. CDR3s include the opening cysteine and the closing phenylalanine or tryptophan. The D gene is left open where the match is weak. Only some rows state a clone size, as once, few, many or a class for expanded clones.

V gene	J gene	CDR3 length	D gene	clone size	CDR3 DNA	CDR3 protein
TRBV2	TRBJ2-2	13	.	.	TGTGCCAGCAGTGAAGCCTCGCGGGGGGAGCTGTTTTTT	CASSEASRGELFF
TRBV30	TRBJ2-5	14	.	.	TGTGCCTGGAGTGTTAATCAGGGCGGCGAGACCCAGTACTTC	CAWSVNQGGETQYF
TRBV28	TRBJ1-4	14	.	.	TGTGCCAGCAGCCACGGGGGACCCAGACGCGGACTGTTTTTT	CASSHGGPRRGLFF
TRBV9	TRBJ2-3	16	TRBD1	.	TGTGCCAGCAGCGTGGGACAGGGGACAAGCACAGATACGCAGTATTTT	CASSVGQGTSTDTQYF
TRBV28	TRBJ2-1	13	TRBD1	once	TGTGCCGGAAGGAAAACAGGGGGGAATGAGCAGTTCTTC	CAGRKTGGNEQFF
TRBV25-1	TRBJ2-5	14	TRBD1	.	TGTGCCAGCAGAGAACAGGGGTTTCAAGAGACCCAGTACTTC	CASREQGFQETQYF
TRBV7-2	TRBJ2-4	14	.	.	TGTGCCAGCAGCTCCACGGGGGCCAAAAACATTCAGTACTTC	CASSSTGAKNIQYF
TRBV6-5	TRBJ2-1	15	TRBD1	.	TGTGCCAGCAGTATCCTCCTACAGGGGGGAAATGAGCAGTTCTTC	CASSILLQGGNEQFF
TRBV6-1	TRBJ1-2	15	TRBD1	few	TGTGCCAGCAGCGGAGGGGGACAGACTAACTATGGCTACACCTTC	CASSGGGQTNYGYTF
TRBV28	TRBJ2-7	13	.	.	TGTGCCAGCAGTTTTGGCAGGGTCTACGAGCAGTACTTC	CASSFGRVYEQYF
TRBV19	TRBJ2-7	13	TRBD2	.	TGTGCCAGTAGTGGAACGGGGGGGAACGAGCAGTACTTC	CASSGTGGNEQYF
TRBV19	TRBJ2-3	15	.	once	TGTGCCAGTAGTAACCCGGGACTGAACACAGATACGCAGTATTTT	CASSNPGLNTDTQYF
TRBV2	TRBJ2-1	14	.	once	TGTGCCAGCAGTGGGCAGGGGAACAACAATGAGCAGTTCTTC	CASSGQGNNNEQFF
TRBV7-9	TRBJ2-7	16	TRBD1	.	TGTGCCAGCAGCTTACTGGGGGACAGGAGAACCTACGAGCAGTACTTC	CASSLLGDRRTYEQYF
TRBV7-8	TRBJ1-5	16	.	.	TGTGCCAGCAGCCTTGGGGCTGGGTCTAGCAATCAGCCCCAGCATTTT	CASSLGAGSSNQPQHF
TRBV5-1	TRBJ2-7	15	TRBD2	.	TGCGCCAGCAGCTTGCGGGGCGGGAGCTCCTACGAGCAGTACTTC	CASSLRGGSSYEQYF
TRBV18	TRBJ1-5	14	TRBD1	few	TGTGCCAGCTCACCGACAGGGCCCAATCAGCCCCAGCATTTT	CASSPTGPNQPQHF
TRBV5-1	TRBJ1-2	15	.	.	TGCGCCAGCAGCTTGTGGCAGGGTAGTGGCTATGGCTACACCTTC	CASSLWQGSGYGYTF
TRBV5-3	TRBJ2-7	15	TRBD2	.	TGTGCCAGAAGCTGGCGGGGGGCCTACTCCTACGAGCAGTACTTC	CARSWRGAYSYEQYF
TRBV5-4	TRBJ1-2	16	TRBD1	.	TGTGCCAGCAGCCCGATGACAGGGGCCTTGAGCTATGGCTACACCTTC	CASSPMTGALSYGYTF
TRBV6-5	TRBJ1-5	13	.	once	TGTGCCAGCAGTTACCGGGAGAACCAGCCCCAGCATTTT	CASSYRENQPQHF
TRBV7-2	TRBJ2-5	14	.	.	TGTGCCAGCAGCAGGTACAGGGAGGGAGAGACCCAGTACTTC	CASSRYREGETQYF
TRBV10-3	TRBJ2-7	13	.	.	TGTGCCATCAGTGAGTCTGGGCCGCGAGACCCGTACTTC	CAISESGPRDPYF
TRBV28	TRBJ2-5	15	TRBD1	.	TGTGCCAGCAGTTCCGGACAGGGGGCAGGAGAGACCCAGTACTTC	CASSSGQGAGETQYF
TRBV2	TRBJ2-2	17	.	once	TGTGCCAGCGGTTCCGGACCGGGGATTGGGAAGAGCGGGGAGCTGTTTTTT	CASGSGPGIGKSGELFF
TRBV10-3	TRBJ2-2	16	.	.	TGTGCCATCAGTGAGTCGGTGAACAGGAACACCGGGGAGCTGTTTTTT	CAISESVNRNTGELFF